The sequence of this T cell receptor (beta chain) was determined in a study of shared clonotypes between healthy human individuals (TCRdb year 2020). In terms of the full investigation: The cohort comprised a couple of women and a few men aged 18 to 49 years. For each donor, CD4 naive and CD4 memory were each given three plates, CD8 naive was given two plates, and CD8 memory was given one plate. Blood TCR repertoires of roughly five healthy adults were deeply sequenced to estimate repertoire size and the extent of clonotype sharing between individuals. To increase sequencing depth and limit assay-specific biases, TCR repertoire library preparation and sequencing were carried out by different laboratories using diverse techniques. Per donor, leukapheresis produced somewhere between about 0.94 and 9.5 billion PBMCs. Summary of the overall study and its limitations: Incomplete sequencing was indicated by rarefaction of sorted-subset datasets, despite the large sequencing depth. When a handful of donors were compared, the shared fraction of clonotypes was about 5% for naive CD4, roughly 3.3% for naive CD8, 2% to 2.5% for memory CD4, and 0.35% to 0.4% for memory CD8. Based on pairwise subsampling, the degree of clonotype sharing among donors was expected to be affected by sequencing depth. Estimated clonotype richness was generally larger for naive than for memory subsets. The genetic and exposure-history diversity represented was limited by the small number of donors. Sampling was restricted to blood, and TCR repertoires in tissues likely differ from the TCR repertoires found in blood. Compared with non-shared clonotypes, the clonotypes found in all four sorted-subset donors had higher generation probabilities.

Using the deep immunoSEQ assay, TCR CDR3 regions were amplified from genomic DNA by multiplex PCR. Extracted genomic DNA from each cell subset was spread evenly across all wells of several immunoSEQ 96-well plates, with each plate serving as a replicate. Each replicate PCR for sorted subsets received about 180 ng genomic DNA, equal to tens of thousands of T cell genomes. Purified libraries were quantified with a Qubit 3.0 fluorometer, sized on a Bioanalyzer 2100, and re-quantified with the KAPA Library Quantification kit. Each immunoSEQ 96-well plate was sequenced on its own single-read 150-cycle Illumina NextSeq 550 flow cell. For the original study's pipeline: Because only junctional sequences without quality scores were contained in the immunoSEQ output, filtering matching that applied to full-length reads could not be performed. Sequences were annotated with PyIR, a Python wrapper for IgBLAST v1.9, and V/J genes and CDR3 were assigned using IMGT germline references. Reads were removed for weak V/J assignments (E-value above 1e-6), missing CDR3, stop codons, out-of-frame junctions, or ambiguous translated residues. V3J clonotypes were defined as sequences sharing an identical inferred V gene, J gene, and CDR3 amino acid sequence. Percentage overlap between repertoires was calculated by dividing the number of shared unique clonotypes by the size of the smaller repertoire. Repertoire richness was assessed with RTK rarefaction, the Chao1 estimator, and Recon v2.1 estimates of unobserved clonotypes. OLGA was used to compute generation probabilities for all TCRbeta clonotypes that the gDNA method yielded from a few donors. TCRdb holds this immuneACCESS table with in-frame rearrangements only. Some clones are missing; in checked studies, unresolved V genes explain under half, and the rest has no known cause. V and J calls and clone size are those listed in that table; D and trimming were worked out from the DNA. Within this sample are over 700,000 clones, with 55% to 75% of them counted one time only. In total, the top ten clones hold approximately 1.7% of the sample.

Via the germline V gene, CDR1 is MGHRA and CDR2 YSYEKL. V is clipped by 0 bases and J by 8 bases, and the sequence between their germline boundaries is 10 bases long. The CDR3 has 13 amino acids, counting the end cysteine and phenylalanine. The kept DNA is CDR3 alone, 39 bases in frame from the first base. To note about this clone: Its antigen is still unknown. No much larger clone exists at a distance of one base, and base qualities are not known.

Healthy HIV-negative adults with no recently reported acute infections or vaccinations were included as donors. All donors were Caucasian adults living in Nashville, Tennessee, USA. CD4+ T cells were enriched by magnetic negative selection, after which naive cells were positively selected on CD45RA and the negative fraction was taken as the memory subset. Blood was obtained by leukapheresis, after which PBMCs were separated by Ficoll-Histopaque density gradient centrifugation and cryopreserved in liquid nitrogen vapor phase. Analytical flow cytometry was used to check the purity and quantity of every magnetically sorted T cell population. Each sorted fraction had its genomic DNA isolated and then quantified by UV absorbance on a Nanodrop 2000c.

Sequenced material: memory CD4+ T cells sorted from blood. The cell subset or site label here, explained by the study, means: CD45RA-negative fraction. The V and J genes are TRBV4-1 and TRBJ1-2; the D gene is not confidently resolved. This receptor was identified in a woman aged 25 to 39 in good health. For the CDR3, the sequence is CASSQDYSRGYTF. The DNA sequence is given as TGCGCCAGCAGCCAAGACTACAGTCGGGGCTACACCTTC.